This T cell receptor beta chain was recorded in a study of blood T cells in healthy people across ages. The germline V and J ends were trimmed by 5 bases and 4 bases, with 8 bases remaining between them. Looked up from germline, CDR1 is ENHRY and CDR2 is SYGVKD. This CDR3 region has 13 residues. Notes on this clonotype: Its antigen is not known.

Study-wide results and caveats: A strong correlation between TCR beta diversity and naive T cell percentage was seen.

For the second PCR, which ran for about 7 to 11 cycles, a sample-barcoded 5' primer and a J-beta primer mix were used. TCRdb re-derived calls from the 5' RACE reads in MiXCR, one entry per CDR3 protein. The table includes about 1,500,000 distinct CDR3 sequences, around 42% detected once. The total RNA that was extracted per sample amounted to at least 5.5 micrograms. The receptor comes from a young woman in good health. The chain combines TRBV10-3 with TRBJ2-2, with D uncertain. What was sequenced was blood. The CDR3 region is CAISPDGTGELFF. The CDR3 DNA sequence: TGTGCCATCAGTCCTGACGGCACCGGGGAGCTGTTTTTT.